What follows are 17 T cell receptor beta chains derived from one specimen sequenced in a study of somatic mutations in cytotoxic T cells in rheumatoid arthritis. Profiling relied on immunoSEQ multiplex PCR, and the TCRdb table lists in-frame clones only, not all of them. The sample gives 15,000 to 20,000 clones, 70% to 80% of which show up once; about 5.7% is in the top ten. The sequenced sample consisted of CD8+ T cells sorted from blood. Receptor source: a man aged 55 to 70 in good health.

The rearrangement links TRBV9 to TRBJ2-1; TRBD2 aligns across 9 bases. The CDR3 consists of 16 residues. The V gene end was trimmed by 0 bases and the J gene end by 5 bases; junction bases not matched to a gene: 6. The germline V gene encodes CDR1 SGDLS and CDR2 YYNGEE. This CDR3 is CASSVAKRGADNEQFF. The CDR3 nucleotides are TGTGCCAGCAGCGTAGCGAAGCGGGGGGCCGACAATGAGCAGTTCTTC.

CDR3 sequence (DNA): TGTGCCAGCAGTTACGCCTTTTCGGGTGAAAAACTGTTTTTT. This gives the protein CASSYAFSGEKLFF. The rearrangement links TRBV6-6 to TRBJ1-4; D is unclear. V was cut by 2 bases and J by 7 bases, with 11 bases left in between. The CDR3 covers 14 residues. Germline CDR1 reads MNHNY; CDR2 reads SVGAGI (reference sequence).

This CDR3 reads CASSYPWTASSYEQYF. The CDR3 nucleotides read TGTGCCAGCAGTTATCCTTGGACAGCCTCCTCCTACGAGCAGTACTTC. This chain connects TRBV6-5 to TRBJ2-7; TRBD1 is a possible D gene (6 bases). Looked up from germline, CDR1 is MNHEY and CDR2 is SVGAGI. There are 16 residues in the CDR3. Trimming removed 3 bases from V and 0 bases from J, with 15 bases in between.

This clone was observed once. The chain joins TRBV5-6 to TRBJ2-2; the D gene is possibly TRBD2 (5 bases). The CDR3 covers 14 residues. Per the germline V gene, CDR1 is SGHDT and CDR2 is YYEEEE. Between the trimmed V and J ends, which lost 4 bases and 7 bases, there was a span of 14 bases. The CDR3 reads CASSPWLAHGELFF. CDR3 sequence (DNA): TGTGCCAGCAGCCCTTGGCTAGCCCACGGGGAGCTGTTTTTT.

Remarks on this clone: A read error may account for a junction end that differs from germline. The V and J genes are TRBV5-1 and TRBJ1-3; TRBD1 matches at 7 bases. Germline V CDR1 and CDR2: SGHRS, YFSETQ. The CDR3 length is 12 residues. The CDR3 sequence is CASSPETGTWDF. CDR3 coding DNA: TGCGCCAGCAGCCCAGAGACAGGGACCTGGGATTTT.

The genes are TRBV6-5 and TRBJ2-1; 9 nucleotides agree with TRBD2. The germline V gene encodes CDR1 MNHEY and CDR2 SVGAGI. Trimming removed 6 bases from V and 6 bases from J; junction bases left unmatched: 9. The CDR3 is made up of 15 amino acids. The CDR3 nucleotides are TGTGCCAGCAGCCCCGGGCTAGCGGGACCCAATGAGCAGTTCTTC. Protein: CASSPGLAGPNEQFF.

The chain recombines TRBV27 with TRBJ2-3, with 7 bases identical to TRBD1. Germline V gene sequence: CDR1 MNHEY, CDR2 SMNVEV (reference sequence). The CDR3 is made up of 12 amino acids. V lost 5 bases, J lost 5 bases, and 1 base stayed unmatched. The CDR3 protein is CASSPGGDTQYF. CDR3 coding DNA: TGTGCCAGCAGTCCAGGGGGAGATACGCAGTATTTT.

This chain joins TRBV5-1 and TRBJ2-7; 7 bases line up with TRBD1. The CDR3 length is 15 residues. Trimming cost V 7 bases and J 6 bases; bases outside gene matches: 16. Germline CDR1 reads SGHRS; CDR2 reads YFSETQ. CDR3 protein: CASLKGDRALGEQYF. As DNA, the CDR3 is TGCGCCAGCCTTAAAGGAGACAGGGCGTTAGGCGAGCAGTACTTC.

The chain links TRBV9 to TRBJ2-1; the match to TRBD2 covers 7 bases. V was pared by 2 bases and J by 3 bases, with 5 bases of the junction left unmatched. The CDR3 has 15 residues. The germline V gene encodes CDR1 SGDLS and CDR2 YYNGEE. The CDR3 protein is CASSVPSGFYNEQFF. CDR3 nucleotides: TGTGCCAGCAGCGTCCCTAGCGGCTTCTACAATGAGCAGTTCTTC.

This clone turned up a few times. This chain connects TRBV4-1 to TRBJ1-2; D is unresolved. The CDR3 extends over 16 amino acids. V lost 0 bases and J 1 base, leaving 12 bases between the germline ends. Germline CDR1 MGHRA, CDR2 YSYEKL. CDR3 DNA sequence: TGCGCCAGCAGCCAAGATAGGAATAGCCGTAACTATGGCTACACCTTC. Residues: CASSQDRNSRNYGYTF.

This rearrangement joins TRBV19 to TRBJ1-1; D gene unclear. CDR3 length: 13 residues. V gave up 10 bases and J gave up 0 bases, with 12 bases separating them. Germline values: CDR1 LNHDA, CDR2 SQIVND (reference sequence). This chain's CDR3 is CATLSTLNTEAFF. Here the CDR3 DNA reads TGTGCCACCCTATCCACGTTGAACACTGAAGCTTTCTTT.

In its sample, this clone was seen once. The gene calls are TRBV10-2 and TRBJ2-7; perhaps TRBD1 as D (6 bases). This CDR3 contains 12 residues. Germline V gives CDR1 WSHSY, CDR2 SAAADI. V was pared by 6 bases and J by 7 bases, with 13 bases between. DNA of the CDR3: TGCGCCAGCAGGGACAGCCCTAGAGAGCAGTACTTC. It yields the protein CASRDSPREQYF.

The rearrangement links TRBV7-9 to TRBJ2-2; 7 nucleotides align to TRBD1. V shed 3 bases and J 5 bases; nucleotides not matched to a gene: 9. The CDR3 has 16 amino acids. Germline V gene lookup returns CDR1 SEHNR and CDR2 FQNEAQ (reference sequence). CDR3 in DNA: TGTGCCAGCAGCTTCCCAGACAGGGTGGGGACCGGGGAGCTGTTTTTT. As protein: CASSFPDRVGTGELFF. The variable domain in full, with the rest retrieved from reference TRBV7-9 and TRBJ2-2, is DTGVSQNPRHKITKRGQNVTFRCDPISEHNRLYWYRQTLGQGPEFLTYFQNEAQLEKSRLLSDRFSAERPKGSFSTLEIQRTEQGDSAMYLCASSFPDRVGTGELFFGEGSRLTVL.

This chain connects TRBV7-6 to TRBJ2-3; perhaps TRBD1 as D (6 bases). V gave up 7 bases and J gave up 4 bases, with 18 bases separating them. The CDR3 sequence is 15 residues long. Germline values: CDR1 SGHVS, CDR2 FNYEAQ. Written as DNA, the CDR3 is TGTGCCAGCAAAATGTCGGGGACACTGCCAGATACGCAGTATTTT. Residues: CASKMSGTLPDTQYF.

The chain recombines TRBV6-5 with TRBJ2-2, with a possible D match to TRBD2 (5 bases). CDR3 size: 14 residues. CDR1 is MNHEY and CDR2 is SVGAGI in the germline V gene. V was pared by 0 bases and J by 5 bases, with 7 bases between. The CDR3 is CASSYSGNTGELFF. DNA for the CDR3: TGTGCCAGCAGTTACTCCGGGAATACCGGGGAGCTGTTTTTT.

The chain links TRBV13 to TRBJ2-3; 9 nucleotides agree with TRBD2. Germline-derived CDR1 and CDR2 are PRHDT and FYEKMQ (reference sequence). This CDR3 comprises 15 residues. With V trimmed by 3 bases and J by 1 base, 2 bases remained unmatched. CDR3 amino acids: CASSFIAGGTDTQYF. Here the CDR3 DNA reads TGTGCCAGCAGCTTCATAGCGGGAGGCACAGATACGCAGTATTTT.

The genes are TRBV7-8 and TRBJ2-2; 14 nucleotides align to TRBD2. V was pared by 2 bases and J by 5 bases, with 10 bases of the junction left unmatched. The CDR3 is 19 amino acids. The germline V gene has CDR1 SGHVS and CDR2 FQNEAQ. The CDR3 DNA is TGTGCCAGCAGCTTACCGGGGGGACTAGCGGGAGTAGGTACCGGGGAGCTGTTTTTT. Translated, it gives CASSLPGGLAGVGTGELFF.